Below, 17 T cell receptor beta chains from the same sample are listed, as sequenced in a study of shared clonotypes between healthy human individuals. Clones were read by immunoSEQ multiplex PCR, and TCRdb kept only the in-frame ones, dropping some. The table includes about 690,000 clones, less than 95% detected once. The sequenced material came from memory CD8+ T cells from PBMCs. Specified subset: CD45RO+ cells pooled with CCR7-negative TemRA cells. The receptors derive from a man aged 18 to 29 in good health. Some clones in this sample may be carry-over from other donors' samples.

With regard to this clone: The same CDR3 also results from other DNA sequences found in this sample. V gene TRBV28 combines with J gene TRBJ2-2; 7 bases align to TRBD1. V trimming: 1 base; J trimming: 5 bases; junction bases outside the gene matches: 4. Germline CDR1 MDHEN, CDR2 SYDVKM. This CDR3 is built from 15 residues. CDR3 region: CASSLYRGRTGELFF. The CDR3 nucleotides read TGTGCCAGCAGTTTATACAGGGGAAGGACCGGGGAGCTGTTTTTT.

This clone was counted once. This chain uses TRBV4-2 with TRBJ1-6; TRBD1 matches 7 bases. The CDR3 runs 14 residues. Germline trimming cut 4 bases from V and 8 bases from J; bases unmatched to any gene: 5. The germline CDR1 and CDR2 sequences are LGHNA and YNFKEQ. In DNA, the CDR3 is TGTGCCAGCAGCCCCCGGGACAGCTATTCACCCCTCCACTTT. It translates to CASSPRDSYSPLHF.

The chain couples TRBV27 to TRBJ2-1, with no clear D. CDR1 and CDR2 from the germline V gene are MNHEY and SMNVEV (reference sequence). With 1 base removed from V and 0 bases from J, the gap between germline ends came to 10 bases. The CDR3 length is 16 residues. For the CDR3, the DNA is TGTGCCAGCAGTTTATTTCCCGTCAGCTCCTACAATGAGCAGTTCTTC. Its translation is CASSLFPVSSYNEQFF.

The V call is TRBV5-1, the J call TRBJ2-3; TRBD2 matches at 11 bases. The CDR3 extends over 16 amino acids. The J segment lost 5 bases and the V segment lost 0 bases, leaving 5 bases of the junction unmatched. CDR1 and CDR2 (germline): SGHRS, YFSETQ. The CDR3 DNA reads TGCGCCAGCAGCTTGGTGACTAGCGGGAAGAAAGATACGCAGTATTTT. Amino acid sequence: CASSLVTSGKKDTQYF.

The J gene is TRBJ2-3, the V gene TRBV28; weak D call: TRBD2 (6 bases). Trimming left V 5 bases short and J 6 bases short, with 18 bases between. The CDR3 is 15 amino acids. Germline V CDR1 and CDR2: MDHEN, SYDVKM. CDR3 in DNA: TGTGCCAGCAGTATCGCAGCCAGCGGAGGGGATACGCAGTATTTT. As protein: CASSIAASGGDTQYF.

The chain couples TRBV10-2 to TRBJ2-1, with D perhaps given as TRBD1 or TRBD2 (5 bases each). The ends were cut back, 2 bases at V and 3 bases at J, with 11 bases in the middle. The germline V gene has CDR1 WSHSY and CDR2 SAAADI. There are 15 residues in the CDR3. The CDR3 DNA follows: TGCGCCAGCAGTGAGGGGGGACCAAACTACAATGAGCAGTTCTTC. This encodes CASSEGGPNYNEQFF.

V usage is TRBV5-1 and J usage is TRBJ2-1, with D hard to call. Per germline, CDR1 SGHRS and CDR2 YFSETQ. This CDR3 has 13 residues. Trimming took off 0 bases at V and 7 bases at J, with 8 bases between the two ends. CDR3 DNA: TGCGCCAGCAGCTTGGGTGGGCCTAATGAGCAGTTCTTC. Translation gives CASSLGGPNEQFF.

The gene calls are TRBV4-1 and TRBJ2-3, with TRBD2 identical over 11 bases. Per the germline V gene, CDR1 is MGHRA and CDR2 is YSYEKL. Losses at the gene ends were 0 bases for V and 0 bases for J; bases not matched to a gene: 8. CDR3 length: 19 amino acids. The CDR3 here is CASSQDPSGTSGSTDTQYF. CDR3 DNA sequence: TGCGCCAGCAGCCAAGACCCATCCGGGACTAGCGGTAGCACAGATACGCAGTATTTT.

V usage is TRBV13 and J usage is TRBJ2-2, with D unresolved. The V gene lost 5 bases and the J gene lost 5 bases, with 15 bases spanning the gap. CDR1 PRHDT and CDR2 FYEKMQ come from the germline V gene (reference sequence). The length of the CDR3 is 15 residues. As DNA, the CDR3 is TGTGCCAGCAGCGCCGGAAGGTCGGTTACCGGGGAGCTGTTTTTT. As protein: CASSAGRSVTGELFF. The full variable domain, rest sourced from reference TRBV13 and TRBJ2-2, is AAGVIQSPRHLIKEKRETATLKCYPIPRHDTVYWYQQGPGQDPQFLISFYEKMQSDKGSIPDRFSAQQFSDYHSELNMSSLELGDSALYFCASSAGRSVTGELFFGEGSRLTVL.

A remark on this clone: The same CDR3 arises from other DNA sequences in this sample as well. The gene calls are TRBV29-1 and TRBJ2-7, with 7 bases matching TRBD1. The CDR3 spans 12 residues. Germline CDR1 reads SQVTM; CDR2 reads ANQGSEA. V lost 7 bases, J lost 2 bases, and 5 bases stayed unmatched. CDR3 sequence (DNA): TGCAGCGGCCGGACAGGACCCTACGAGCAGTACTTC. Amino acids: CSGRTGPYEQYF.

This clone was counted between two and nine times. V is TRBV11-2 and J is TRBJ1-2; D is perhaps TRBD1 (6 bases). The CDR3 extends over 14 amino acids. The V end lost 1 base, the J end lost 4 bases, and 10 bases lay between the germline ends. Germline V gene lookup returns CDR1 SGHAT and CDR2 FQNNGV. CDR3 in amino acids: CASSLGGGLYGYTF. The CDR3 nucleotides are TGTGCCAGCAGCTTAGGGGGGGGCCTCTATGGCTACACCTTC.

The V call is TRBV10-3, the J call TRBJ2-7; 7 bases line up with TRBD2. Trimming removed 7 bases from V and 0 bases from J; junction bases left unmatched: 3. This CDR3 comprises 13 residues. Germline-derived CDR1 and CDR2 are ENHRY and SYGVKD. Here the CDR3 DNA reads TGTGCCATCAATAGCGGGTCCTCCTACGAGCAGTACTTC. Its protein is CAINSGSSYEQYF.

Here the CDR3 reads CASSQPGVHEKLFF. For the CDR3, the DNA is TGTGCCAGCAGCCAACCAGGGGTACATGAAAAACTGTTTTTT. The rearrangement uses TRBV7-9 and TRBJ1-4; D possibly corresponds to TRBD1 (6 bases). The CDR3 runs 14 residues. Germline assignment: CDR1 SEHNR and CDR2 FQNEAQ (reference sequence). With 5 bases removed from V and 6 bases from J, the gap between germline ends came to 13 bases.

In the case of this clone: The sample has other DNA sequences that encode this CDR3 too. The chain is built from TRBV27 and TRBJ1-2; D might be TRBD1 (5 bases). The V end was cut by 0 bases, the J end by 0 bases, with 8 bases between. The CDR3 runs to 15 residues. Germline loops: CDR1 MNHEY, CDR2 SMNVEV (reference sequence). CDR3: CASSLSGGANYGYTF. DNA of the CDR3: TGTGCCAGCAGTTTATCGGGGGGAGCTAACTATGGCTACACCTTC.

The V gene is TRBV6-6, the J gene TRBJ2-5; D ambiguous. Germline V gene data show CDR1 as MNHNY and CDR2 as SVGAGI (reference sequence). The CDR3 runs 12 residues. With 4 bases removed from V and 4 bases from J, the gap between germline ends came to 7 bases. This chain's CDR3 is CASSLARETQYF. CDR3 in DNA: TGTGCCAGCAGTTTGGCCAGAGAGACCCAGTACTTC.

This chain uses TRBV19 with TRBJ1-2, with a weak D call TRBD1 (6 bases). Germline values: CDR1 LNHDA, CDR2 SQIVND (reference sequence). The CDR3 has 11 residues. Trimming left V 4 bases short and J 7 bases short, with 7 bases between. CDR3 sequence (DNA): TGTGCCAGTAGTAAGACAGGTGGCTACACCTTC. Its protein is CASSKTGGYTF.

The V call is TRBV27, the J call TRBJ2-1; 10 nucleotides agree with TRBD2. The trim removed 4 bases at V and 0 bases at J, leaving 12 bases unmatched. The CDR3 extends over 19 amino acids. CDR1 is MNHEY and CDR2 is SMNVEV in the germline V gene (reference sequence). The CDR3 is CASSCKAGGPGCSYNEQFF. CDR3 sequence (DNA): TGTGCCAGCAGTTGTAAAGCGGGAGGGCCAGGGTGCTCCTACAATGAGCAGTTCTTC.